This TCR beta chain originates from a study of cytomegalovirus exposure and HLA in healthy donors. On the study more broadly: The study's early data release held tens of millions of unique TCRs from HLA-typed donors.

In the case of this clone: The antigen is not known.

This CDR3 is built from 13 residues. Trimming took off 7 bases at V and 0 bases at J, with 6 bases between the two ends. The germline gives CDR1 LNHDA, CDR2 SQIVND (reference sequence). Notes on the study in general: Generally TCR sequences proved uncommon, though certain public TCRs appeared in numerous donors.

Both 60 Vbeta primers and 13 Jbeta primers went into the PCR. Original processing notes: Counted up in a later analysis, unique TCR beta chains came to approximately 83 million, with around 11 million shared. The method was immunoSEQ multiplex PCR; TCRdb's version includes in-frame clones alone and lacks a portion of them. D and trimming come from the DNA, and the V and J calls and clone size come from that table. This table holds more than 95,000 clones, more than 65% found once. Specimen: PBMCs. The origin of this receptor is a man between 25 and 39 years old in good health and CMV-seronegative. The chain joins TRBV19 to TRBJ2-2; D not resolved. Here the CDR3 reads CASNSANTGELFF. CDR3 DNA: TGTGCCAGTAATTCCGCGAACACCGGGGAGCTGTTTTTT. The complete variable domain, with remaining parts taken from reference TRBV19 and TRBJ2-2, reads DGGITQSPKYLFRKEGQNVTLSCEQNLNHDAMYWYRQDPGQGLRLIYYSQIVNDFQKGDIAEGYSVSREKKESFPLTVTSAQKNPTAFYLCASNSANTGELFFGEGSRLTVL.